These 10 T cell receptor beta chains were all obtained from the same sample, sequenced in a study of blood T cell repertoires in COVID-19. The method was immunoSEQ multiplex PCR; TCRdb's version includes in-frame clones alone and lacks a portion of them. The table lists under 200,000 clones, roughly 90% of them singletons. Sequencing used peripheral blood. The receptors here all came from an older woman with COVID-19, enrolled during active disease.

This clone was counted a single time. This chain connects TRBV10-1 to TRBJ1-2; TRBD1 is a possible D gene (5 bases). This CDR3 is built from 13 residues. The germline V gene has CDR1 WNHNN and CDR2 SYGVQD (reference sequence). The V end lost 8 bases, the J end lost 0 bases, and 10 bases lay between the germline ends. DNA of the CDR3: TGCGCCAGCTCGGACAATCCTAACTATGGCTACACCTTC. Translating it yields CASSDNPNYGYTF.

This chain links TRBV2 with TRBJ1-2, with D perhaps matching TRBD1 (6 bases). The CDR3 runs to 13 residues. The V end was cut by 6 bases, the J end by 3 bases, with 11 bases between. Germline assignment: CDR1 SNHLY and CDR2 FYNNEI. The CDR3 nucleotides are TGTGCCAGCAGGAGGGGGGGCGACTATGGCTACACCTTC. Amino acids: CASRRGGDYGYTF.

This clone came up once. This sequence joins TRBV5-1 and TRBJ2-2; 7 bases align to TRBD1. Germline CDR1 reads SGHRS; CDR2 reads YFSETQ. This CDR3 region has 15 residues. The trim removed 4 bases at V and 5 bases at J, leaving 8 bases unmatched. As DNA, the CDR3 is TGCGCCAGCAGCCAGCCGGGACAGATGACCGGGGAGCTGTTTTTT. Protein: CASSQPGQMTGELFF. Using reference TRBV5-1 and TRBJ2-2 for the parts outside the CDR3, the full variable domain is KAGVTQTPRYLIKTRGQQVTLSCSPISGHRSVSWYQQTPGQGLQFLFEYFSETQRNKGNFPGRFSGRQFSNSRSEMNVSTLELGDSALYLCASSQPGQMTGELFFGEGSRLTVL.

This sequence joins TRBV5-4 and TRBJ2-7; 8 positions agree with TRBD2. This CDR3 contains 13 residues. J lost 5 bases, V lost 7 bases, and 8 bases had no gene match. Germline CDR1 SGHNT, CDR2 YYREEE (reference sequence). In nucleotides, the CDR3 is TGTGCCAGCCAAGCCGGGACTAGGAACGAGCAGTACTTC. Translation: CASQAGTRNEQYF. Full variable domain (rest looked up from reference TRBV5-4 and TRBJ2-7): ETGVTQSPTHLIKTRGQQVTLRCSSQSGHNTVSWYQQALGQGPQFIFQYYREEENGRGNFPPRFSGLQFPNYSSELNVNALELDDSALYLCASQAGTRNEQYFGPGTRLTVT.

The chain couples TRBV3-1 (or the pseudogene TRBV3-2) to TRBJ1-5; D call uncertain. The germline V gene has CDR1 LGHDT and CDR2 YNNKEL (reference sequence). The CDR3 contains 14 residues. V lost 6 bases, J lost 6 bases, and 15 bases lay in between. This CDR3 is CASRPSPGVQPQHF. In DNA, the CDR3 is TGTGCCAGCAGGCCATCCCCGGGAGTTCAGCCCCAGCATTTT.

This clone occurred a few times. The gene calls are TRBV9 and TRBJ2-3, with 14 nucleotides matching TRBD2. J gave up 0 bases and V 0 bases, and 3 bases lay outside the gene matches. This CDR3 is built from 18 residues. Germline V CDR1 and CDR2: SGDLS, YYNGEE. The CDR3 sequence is CASSVAGTSGRSTDTQYF. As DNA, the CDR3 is TGTGCCAGCAGCGTAGCTGGGACTAGCGGGAGAAGCACAGATACGCAGTATTTT.

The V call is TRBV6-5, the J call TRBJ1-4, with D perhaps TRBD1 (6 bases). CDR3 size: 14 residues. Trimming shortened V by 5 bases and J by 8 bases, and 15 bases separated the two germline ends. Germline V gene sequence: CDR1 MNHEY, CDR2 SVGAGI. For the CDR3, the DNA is TGTGCCAGCAGTCTAAAGACAGGTGCCGAAAAACTGTTTTTT. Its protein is CASSLKTGAEKLFF.

DNA for the CDR3: TGTGCCAGCAGCGTAGCTACGGCAGGTGACGAGCAGTACTTC. Translating it yields CASSVATAGDEQYF. The rearrangement joins TRBV9 to TRBJ2-7; no reliable D call. This CDR3 is 14 amino acids long. With 0 bases removed from V and 5 bases from J, the gap between germline ends came to 12 bases. Germline V gene sequence: CDR1 SGDLS, CDR2 YYNGEE.

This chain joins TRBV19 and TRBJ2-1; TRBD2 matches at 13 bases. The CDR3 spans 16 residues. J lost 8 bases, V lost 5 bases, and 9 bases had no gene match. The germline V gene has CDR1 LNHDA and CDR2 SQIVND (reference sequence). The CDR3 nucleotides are TGTGCCAGTAGTCTAAGGACTAGCGGGAGTGGCGATGAGCAGTTCTTC. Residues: CASSLRTSGSGDEQFF.

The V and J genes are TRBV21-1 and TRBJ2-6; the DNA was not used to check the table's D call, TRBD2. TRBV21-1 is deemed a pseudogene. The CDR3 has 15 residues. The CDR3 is CASSNPGSGANVLTF. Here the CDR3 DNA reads TGTGCCAGCAGCAACCCGGGCTCTGGGGCCAACGTCCTGACTTTC.